This TCR beta chain was obtained from a study of PD-1 blockade in classical Hodgkin lymphoma. Study-level findings and limits: Complete responders' baseline diversity resembled that of newly diagnosed patients. By C4D1 there was a significant rise in CD4+ TCR diversity but not in CD8+ TCR diversity.

As regards this clone: Antigen: not known.

TCRdb's copy holds only in-frame clones and misses some; the assay was immunoSEQ multiplex PCR. The sample has roughly 97,000 clones; over 70% are singletons. No patient escaped relapse after autologous stem cell transplantation, and brentuximab vedotin exposure varied. The specimen comprised peripheral blood mononuclear cells (PBMCs), sampled at baseline. The TCR originated in a human donor with classical Hodgkin lymphoma.

The CDR3 reads CASSIQGKGETQYF. The DNA for the CDR3 is TGTGCCAGCAGCATACAGGGGAAGGGAGAGACCCAGTACTTC. The chain joins TRBV7-9 to TRBJ2-5; 7 nucleotides agree with TRBD1. V lost 5 bases to trimming and J lost 4 bases; unmatched junction nucleotides: 7. Germline V gene sequence: CDR1 SEHNR, CDR2 FQNEAQ (reference sequence). The CDR3 length is 14 residues.